The 5 T cell receptor beta chains presented below share a single source sample, sequenced in a study of T cell repertoires in cytomegalovirus infection. TCRdb fed the reads into MiXCR, producing one record per CDR3 protein. The table includes fewer than 550,000 distinct CDR3 sequences, 26% detected once. Sequencing input: PBMCs. These receptors were obtained from a human donor in good health (CMV status not recorded). Some clones in this sample may be carry-over from other donors' samples.

V and J are TRBV14 and TRBJ1-4, with D unclear. Germline CDR1 is SGHDN and CDR2 is FVKESK. CDR3 size: 17 residues. The germline V and J ends were trimmed by 0 bases and 0 bases, with 11 bases remaining between them. CDR3 in DNA: TGTGCCAGCAGCCAAGATCGCGGAACAGCAACTAATGAAAAACTGTTTTTT. This encodes CASSQDRGTATNEKLFF.

The rearrangement uses TRBV7-6 and TRBJ1-2; tentative D call: TRBD1 (5 bases). CDR1 is SGHVS and CDR2 is FNYEAQ in the germline V gene. Trimming cost V 5 bases and J 2 bases, with 18 bases left between them. The length of the CDR3 is 16 residues. CDR3 in amino acids: CASSPGRDPVNYGYTF. In DNA, the CDR3 is TGTGCCAGCAGCCCCGGCAGGGATCCAGTGAACTATGGCTACACCTTC.

This chain uses TRBV28 with TRBJ2-1; 9 positions agree with TRBD1. V lost 6 bases and J lost 8; bases outside the gene matches: 8. Germline values: CDR1 MDHEN, CDR2 SYDVKM. This CDR3 has 14 residues. CDR3 in amino acids: CASSRDRVTHEQFF. DNA of the CDR3: TGTGCCAGCAGCCGGGACAGGGTAACCCATGAGCAGTTCTTC.

In this sample, this clonotype turned up a few times. The chain carries TRBV11-3 and TRBJ2-1; tentatively, D is TRBD1 (5 bases). With 0 bases removed from V and 10 bases from J, the gap between germline ends came to 13 bases. Germline V gene data show CDR1 as SGHNT and CDR2 as YENEEA. This CDR3 region has 14 residues. The DNA for the CDR3 is TGTGCCAGCAGCTTAGATCAGACAGCCCGAGAGCAGTTCTTC. Protein product: CASSLDQTAREQFF.

The chain combines TRBV20-1 with TRBJ1-5; no clear D. This CDR3 region has 14 residues. CDR1 is DFQATT and CDR2 is SNEGSKA in the germline V gene (reference sequence). V shed 3 bases and J shed 0 bases, with 9 bases lying between them. The CDR3 loop reads CSARDQYSNQPQHF. The CDR3 bases are TGCAGTGCTAGGGATCAGTATAGCAATCAGCCCCAGCATTTT.